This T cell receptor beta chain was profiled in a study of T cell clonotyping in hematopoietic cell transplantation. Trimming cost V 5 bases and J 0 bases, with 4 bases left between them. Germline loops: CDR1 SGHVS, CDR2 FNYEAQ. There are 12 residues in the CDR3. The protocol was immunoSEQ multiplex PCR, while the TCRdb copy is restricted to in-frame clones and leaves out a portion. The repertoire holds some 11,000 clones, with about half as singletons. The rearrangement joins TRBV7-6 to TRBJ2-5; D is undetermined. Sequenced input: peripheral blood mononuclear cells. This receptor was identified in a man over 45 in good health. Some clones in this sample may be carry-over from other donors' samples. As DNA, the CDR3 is TGTGCCAGCAGCCCCAACCAAGAGACCCAGTACTTC. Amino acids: CASSPNQETQYF.